This T cell receptor beta chain was recorded in a study of Graves' ophthalmopathy and Graves' hyperthyroidism. This clonotype was picked up many times. RNA transcripts served as template for amplifying TCR beta CDR3 sequences. The library came from an HTBI-primed first-round RT-PCR and a second-round multiplex PCR. TCRdb independently ran MiXCR on the multiplex PCR reads; one entry per CDR3 protein. The table records about 400,000 distinct CDR3 sequences, around 20% of them present only once. Germline V lookup: CDR1 SEHNR, CDR2 FQNEAQ (reference sequence). With 7 bases clipped from V and 9 bases from J, the junction kept 9 bases outside the gene matches. There are 14 residues in the CDR3.

Sequences were obtained from peripheral blood. V and J are TRBV7-9 and TRBJ1-6; 7 positions agree with TRBD1. This TCR came from a woman aged 18-29 years with stable Graves' hyperthyroidism. DNA for the CDR3: TGTGCCAGCAACCGACAGGGCGCTAGTTCACCCCTCCACTTT. It specifies CASNRQGASSPLHF.